A selection of T cell receptor beta chains follows, all from one sample in a study of CD8 T cells in ankylosing spondylitis. TCRdb reprocessed the 5' RACE reads via MiXCR and lists one record per CDR3 protein. The sample has 250,000 to 350,000 distinct CDR3 sequences, around 19% seen once; the top ten hold less than 9.5%. The source material was blood, either unsorted or a sorted T cell fraction (not recorded which). The receptor set was obtained from a male donor with ankylosing spondylitis or in good health (not recorded which). CDR3s include the opening cysteine and the closing phenylalanine or tryptophan. Rows give clone size only sometimes, using once, few, many, or a class for an expanded clone.

CDR3aa,abundance,j_gene,v_gene
CASSSTPGLAGDTQYF,many,TRBJ2-3,TRBV7-3
CASSDVTNEKLFF,NA,TRBJ1-4,TRBV18
CATSPGLAGGLLAKNIQYF,NA,TRBJ2-4,TRBV10-3
CASSLTGPRIADTQYF,few,TRBJ2-3,TRBV5-1
CASTSGTGKFF,few,TRBJ2-1,TRBV5-1
CASSNSGRGETQYF,NA,TRBJ2-5,TRBV28
CASKITGTNNSPLHF,NA,TRBJ1-6,TRBV6-5
CSVELLSPNTEAFF,NA,TRBJ1-1,TRBV29-1
CASSQRTAGELFF,NA,TRBJ2-2,TRBV14
CASSLDLGGETQYF,NA,TRBJ2-5,TRBV11-2
CASSLDRIQPQHF,NA,TRBJ1-5,TRBV6-1
CATSDAVGGPSTDTQYF,NA,TRBJ2-3,TRBV24-1
CSARVSTSSYNSPLHF,NA,TRBJ1-6,TRBV20-1
CASSGGQGLEAFF,NA,TRBJ1-1,TRBV12-3/TRBV12-4
CASSDGTSGRNIQYF,few,TRBJ2-4,TRBV21-1
CSAAGGEANNQPQHF,few,TRBJ1-5,TRBV20-1
CASSIGLAGGTMSSYNEQFF,NA,TRBJ2-1,TRBV19
CASSSSGDRGFYGYTF,few,TRBJ1-2,TRBV11-2
CASSEALEYGYTF,NA,TRBJ1-2,TRBV6-1
CSAGPDYGYTF,NA,TRBJ1-2,TRBV29-1
CASRPTHMGTQYF,few,TRBJ2-3,TRBV12-3/TRBV12-4
CAIRLGLTQFF,many,TRBJ2-1,TRBV10-3
CASSVASGPGETQYF,NA,TRBJ2-5,TRBV9
CASSHGGGNQPQHF,NA,TRBJ1-5,TRBV4-1
CASSRLTSGNTGELFF,many,TRBJ2-2,TRBV3-1
CASSSLAGGPGNEQFF,NA,TRBJ2-1,TRBV5-1
CASSSSGQGREAFF,NA,TRBJ1-1,TRBV5-1
CASSQMGGFTEAFF,NA,TRBJ1-1,TRBV16
CASHGQLNTEAFF,NA,TRBJ1-1,TRBV5-1
CASSSTSGFDTQYF,NA,TRBJ2-3,TRBV5-1
CASSVSGHTGELFF,few,TRBJ2-2,TRBV9
CASSQGGTSAEKQFF,NA,TRBJ2-1,TRBV3-1
CASSLDRGGNTIYF,few,TRBJ1-3,TRBV12-3/TRBV12-4
CASSLDSPGGNQPQHF,few,TRBJ1-5,TRBV5-1
CASSLPDLSGNTIYF,few,TRBJ1-3,TRBV5-5